Listed below are T cell receptor beta chains from one sample, sequenced in a study of OX40 agonist ivuxolimab in advanced cancers. Libraries were prepared by immunoSEQ multiplex PCR; TCRdb keeps only in-frame clonotypes and omits some of them. The table has about 70,000 clones, roughly 78% seen once. Specimen: CD4+ or CD8+ T cells sorted from blood, collected in a trial of the OX40 agonist ivuxolimab. The receptors originated from an adult with an advanced solid tumor such as melanoma, head and neck, liver or kidney cancer. CDR3s include the opening cysteine and the closing phenylalanine or tryptophan. The D gene is left open where the match is weak. Size values are once, few and many counts, or a class for expanded clones, and some rows have none.

abundance	v_gene	d_gene	j_gene	CDR3aa	CDR3nt
once	TRBV7-3	.	TRBJ1-6	CASSSQARGSPLHF	TGTGCCAGCAGCTCACAGGCTAGAGGTTCACCCCTCCACTTT
.	TRBV5-1	TRBD1	TRBJ2-7	CASSPQGVEQYF	TGCGCCAGCAGCCCCCAGGGGGTCGAGCAGTACTTC
.	TRBV7-2	TRBD2	TRBJ2-1	CASSLGLTSGGSNEQFF	TGTGCCAGCAGCTTAGGCCTAACTAGCGGGGGGTCGAATGAGCAGTTCTTC
.	TRBV18	.	TRBJ1-1	CASSPNGGRKAEAFF	TGTGCCAGCTCACCTAATGGGGGCAGAAAGGCTGAAGCTTTCTTT
once	TRBV18	.	TRBJ1-2	CASSPQTANYGYTF	TGTGCCAGCTCACCACAGACAGCTAACTATGGCTACACCTTC
.	TRBV20-1	.	TRBJ2-3	CSAISTDTQYF	TGCAGTGCCATCAGCACAGATACGCAGTATTTT
.	TRBV10-3	.	TRBJ1-1	CAIGGVGTEAFF	TGTGCCATCGGGGGGGTAGGGACTGAAGCTTTCTTT
.	TRBV5-1	TRBD1	TRBJ1-1	CASSLETGAFTEAFF	TGCGCCAGCAGCTTGGAGACAGGGGCATTCACTGAAGCTTTCTTT
few	TRBV6-1	.	TRBJ1-5	CASLNEAEAQHF	TGTGCCAGCCTCAACGAGGCGGAGGCCCAGCATTTT
.	TRBV9	TRBD2	TRBJ2-1	CASSVLGGRGNEQFF	TGTGCCAGCAGCGTATTGGGCGGGAGGGGGAATGAGCAGTTCTTC
once	TRBV27	.	TRBJ2-7	CASSSPGHSYEQYF	TGTGCCAGCAGTTCCCCGGGACATTCCTACGAGCAGTACTTC